Listed below are T cell receptor beta chains from one sample, sequenced in a study of CD8 T cells in ankylosing spondylitis. In TCRdb, the 5' RACE reads were re-called with MiXCR into one record per CDR3 protein. The profile shows some 140,000 distinct CDR3 sequences, about an eighth of them singletons. Material: blood, either unsorted or a sorted T cell fraction (not recorded which). These receptor sequences come from a female donor with ankylosing spondylitis or in good health (not recorded which). Each CDR3 is given with its conserved first and last residue. The D gene is left open where the match is weak. A row's size may be missing; if present it is once, few, many or a size class.

CDR3 DNA,CDR3 protein,J gene,CDR3 length,V gene,clone size,D gene
TGTGCCAGCAGGCGCCCGGGACGGGACTTATCTGGGGCCAACGTCCTGACTTTC,CASRRPGRDLSGANVLTF,TRBJ2-6,18,TRBV5-6,few,-
TGCGCCAGCAGCCGACAGGGGGCTAATGAAAAACTGTTTTTT,CASSRQGANEKLFF,TRBJ1-4,14,TRBV5-1,many,TRBD1
TGCGCCAGCGCAGGGGGCTTCTCGTTCATGAACACTGAAGCTTTCTTT,CASAGGFSFMNTEAFF,TRBJ1-1,16,TRBV5-1,many,TRBD1
TGTGCCAGCAGGCCTATCGGGGCTAAAGAGACCCAGTACTTC,CASRPIGAKETQYF,TRBJ2-5,14,TRBV2,few,-
TGTGCCAGCAGCTCTACAGGGGTTTCTCTCCGGCAGTACTTC,CASSSTGVSLRQYF,TRBJ2-7,14,TRBV5-5,few,TRBD1
TGTGCCAGCAGTAGTCTAGAGACAGATACGCAGTATTTT,CASSSLETDTQYF,TRBJ2-3,13,TRBV2,many,-
TGTGCCAGCAGTCGGTCCGTGGTAGATCTCTACTCACCCCTCCACTTT,CASSRSVVDLYSPLHF,TRBJ1-6,16,TRBV6-1,many,-
TGCAGCCTCATGACTAGCGGTAGGACTAAAGAGACCCAGTACTTC,CSLMTSGRTKETQYF,TRBJ2-5,15,TRBV29-1,many,TRBD2
TGCAGCGTTGAAGATATGGGACAGGGTCAGGGTGGCTACACCTTC,CSVEDMGQGQGGYTF,TRBJ1-2,15,TRBV29-1,many,TRBD1
TGTGCCAGCAGTGAAGGACAGGGGGGCACTGAAGCTTTCTTT,CASSEGQGGTEAFF,TRBJ1-1,14,TRBV6-1,many,TRBD1
TGTGCCAGCAGTCCGACAGCGAACACTGAAGCTTTCTTT,CASSPTANTEAFF,TRBJ1-1,13,TRBV28,many,-
TGCGCCAGCAGCCATGGACAGCTAGGAATGAACACTGAAGCTTTCTTT,CASSHGQLGMNTEAFF,TRBJ1-1,16,TRBV4-1,many,-
TGTGCCTGGATGACTCAGACAGATGAGCAGTTCTTC,CAWMTQTDEQFF,TRBJ2-1,12,TRBV30,many,-
TGCAGCGTTTCGAGAGCGGGAGGGCCATCAGATACGCAGTATTTT,CSVSRAGGPSDTQYF,TRBJ2-3,15,TRBV29-1,-,TRBD2
TGCAGTGCTAGTGACCAGGGGGCCCAAGAGACCCAGTACTTC,CSASDQGAQETQYF,TRBJ2-5,14,TRBV20-1,many,TRBD1
TGCGCCAGCAGCTTGGCCGACAGGGATGGAGATACGCAGTATTTT,CASSLADRDGDTQYF,TRBJ2-3,15,TRBV5-1,many,TRBD1
TGCGCCAGCAGCTTGGGACGGACCCTTGGAGAAAAACTGTTTTTT,CASSLGRTLGEKLFF,TRBJ1-4,15,TRBV5-1,many,-
TGTGCCAGCAGCGTTGGTACCGACTGGCGGAACACCGGGGAGCTGTTTTTT,CASSVGTDWRNTGELFF,TRBJ2-2,17,TRBV7-2,many,-
TGTGCCAGCAGCACACACGTAAATAGCAATCAGCCCCAGCATTTT,CASSTHVNSNQPQHF,TRBJ1-5,15,TRBV12-3/TRBV12-4,many,-
TGCGCCAGCAGCTTAAACAGGGGCAATGAGCAGTTCTTC,CASSLNRGNEQFF,TRBJ2-1,13,TRBV4-1,many,TRBD1
TGCAGCGTAGCCCAAGGGGTTGGGAACGGGGCTTTCTTT,CSVAQGVGNGAFF,TRBJ1-1,13,TRBV29-1,few,-
TGTGCCAGCAGTTTTGGGGACAGGGATAATGAAAAACTGTTTTTT,CASSFGDRDNEKLFF,TRBJ1-4,15,TRBV6-5,many,TRBD1
TGTGCCAGCAGCTCCCTTTTTGACACCTACGAGCAGTACTTC,CASSSLFDTYEQYF,TRBJ2-7,14,TRBV7-7,many,-
TGCAGTGCTAGAGATAGTTTGGGACTATTATGGTACGAGCAGTACTTC,CSARDSLGLLWYEQYF,TRBJ2-7,16,TRBV20-1,many,TRBD2
TGTGCCAGCAGCTTCTTTTCAGGGGGCGCTTATATCCGAGCGGACACTGAAGCTTTCTTT,CASSFFSGGAYIRADTEAFF,TRBJ1-1,20,TRBV7-9,many,TRBD1
TGTGCCACCAGTGATTCGGTAGCGGGCCAAACCCAAGAGACCCAGTACTTC,CATSDSVAGQTQETQYF,TRBJ2-5,17,TRBV24-1,many,TRBD2